The next 28 T cell receptor beta chains were all read from a single sample in a study of blood T cells in healthy people across ages. Through a sample-barcoded 5' primer and a J-beta primer mix, a second PCR was run for 7 to 11 cycles. TCRdb reprocessed the 5' RACE reads via MiXCR and lists one record per CDR3 protein. This table has 1.5 million to 2 million distinct CDR3 sequences, about 28% appearing once. What was sequenced was blood. All receptors come from a woman aged 25 to 39 in good health.

For this clonotype: A read error may account for a junction end that differs from germline. The chain employs TRBV18 and TRBJ1-1; tentatively, D is TRBD1 (6 bases). The germline V gene has CDR1 KGHSH and CDR2 LQKENI. The CDR3 runs to 13 residues. The CDR3 bases are TGTGCCAGCTCCGGAGGGGGGGTCACTAAAGCTTTCTTT. Protein: CASSGGGVTKAFF.

This rearrangement joins TRBV7-2 to TRBJ1-5; a possible D gene is TRBD1 (5 bases). This CDR3 comprises 14 residues. Trimming left V 5 bases short and J 7 bases short, with 15 bases between. Per germline, CDR1 SGHTA and CDR2 FQGNSA. The DNA of the CDR3 is TGTGCCAGCAGCCGCGGTCGGGGGTCGCAGCCCCAGCATTTT. Translating gives CASSRGRGSQPQHF.

In this sample, this clonotype turned up many times. The chain couples TRBV5-1 to TRBJ2-3, with D perhaps assigned TRBD1 or TRBD2 (5 bases each). The CDR3 loop spans 13 amino acids. The V gene lost 1 base and the J gene lost 4 bases, with 7 bases spanning the gap. Germline V gene lookup returns CDR1 SGHRS and CDR2 YFSETQ. This CDR3 reads CASSLRGADTQYF. The CDR3 region has the DNA TGCGCCAGCAGCTTGAGGGGAGCAGATACGCAGTATTTT.

Concerning this clonotype: Since a much larger clone is just one base distant, this may be a read error. The V call is TRBV12-3 or TRBV12-4, the J call TRBJ2-1; no firm D call. CDR3 size: 13 residues. The CDR3 region has the DNA TGTGCCAGCAGTCGGCAGAATTACAATGAGCAGTCCTTC. It encodes CASSRQNYNEQSF.

This clonotype came up many times. The gene calls are TRBV7-2 and TRBJ2-7; D is possibly TRBD2 (6 bases). Germline CDR1 reads SGHTA; CDR2 reads FQGNSA. This CDR3 has 16 residues. Trimming stripped 0 bases from V and 4 bases from J, with 16 bases between. CDR3 protein: CASSLANQRAKYEQYF. CDR3 nucleotides: TGTGCCAGCAGCTTAGCGAACCAGCGGGCGAAATACGAGCAGTACTTC.

This clonotype turned up a few times. V usage is TRBV5-1 and J usage is TRBJ1-1; no firm D call. The CDR3 loop spans 16 amino acids. Trimming cost V 3 bases and J 0 bases, with 15 bases left between them. Germline V gene data show CDR1 as SGHRS and CDR2 as YFSETQ. The CDR3 DNA sequence: TGCGCCAGCAGCTCAAGACCTCCGGGCATGAACACTGAAGCTTTCTTT. Translating gives CASSSRPPGMNTEAFF. The entire variable domain, with the rest obtained from reference TRBV5-1 and TRBJ1-1, is as follows: KAGVTQTPRYLIKTRGQQVTLSCSPISGHRSVSWYQQTPGQGLQFLFEYFSETQRNKGNFPGRFSGRQFSNSRSEMNVSTLELGDSALYLCASSSRPPGMNTEAFFGQGTRLTVV.

The chain is built from TRBV5-5 and TRBJ2-7; 7 nucleotides match TRBD1. Germline V gene data show CDR1 as SGHKS and CDR2 as YYEKEE (reference sequence). Trimming took 4 bases from V and 4 from J; bases not matched to a gene: 11. The CDR3 loop spans 15 amino acids. CDR3 DNA: TGTGCCAGCAGCCTCCGGGACAGTGGTAGGTACGAGCAGTACTTC. Translation: CASSLRDSGRYEQYF.

Remarks on this clonotype: This may arise from a read error, as a much more abundant clone is one base away. The chain carries TRBV24-1 and TRBJ2-1; 7 nucleotides agree with TRBD1. Trimming removed 2 bases from V and 8 bases from J; junction bases left unmatched: 5. The CDR3 is made up of 14 amino acids. Germline V gene sequence: CDR1 KGHDR, CDR2 SFDVKD. The CDR3 region has the DNA TGTGCCACCAGTGATTCGGGACAGACGGATGAGCAGTTCTTC. Its protein is CATSDSGQTDEQFF.

V and J are TRBV18 and TRBJ2-6; D remains ambiguous. Germline V gene data show CDR1 as KGHSH and CDR2 as LQKENI. This CDR3 has 16 residues. The V gene lost 2 bases and the J gene lost 0 bases, with 8 bases spanning the gap. The CDR3 sequence is CASSPARSSGANVLTF. For the CDR3, the DNA is TGTGCCAGCTCACCAGCCAGGAGCTCTGGGGCCAACGTCCTGACTTTC.

Worth noting for this clonotype: This sequence may be a read error, since a much larger clone differs from it by one base. This chain uses TRBV29-1 with TRBJ2-5; D possibly uses TRBD1 or TRBD2 (5 bases each). The better agreement between TRBJ2-7 and the DNA end casts doubt on the J call. Germline CDR1 and CDR2: SQVTM and ANQGSEA. The CDR3 spans 10 residues. CDR3 DNA: TGCAGCGTCGAGGGGAGCGAGCAGTACTTC. This translates into CSVEGSEQYF.

The sample holds many counts of this clonotype. The rearrangement joins TRBV9 to TRBJ2-5; D may be TRBD2 (6 bases). This CDR3 spans 14 amino acids. CDR1 is SGDLS and CDR2 is YYNGEE in the germline V gene. Trimming took off 3 bases at V and 1 base at J, with 10 bases between the two ends. CDR3 region: CASSGGTPQETQYF. The CDR3 nucleotides read TGTGCCAGCAGCGGCGGGACCCCCCAAGAGACCCAGTACTTC.

Ten or more counts support this clonotype. This chain connects TRBV6-2 or TRBV6-3 to TRBJ2-6; possible D gene TRBD2, 6 bases. The V gene lost 2 bases and the J gene lost 4 bases, with 9 bases spanning the gap. CDR3 length: 15 amino acids. Germline assignment: CDR1 MNHEY and CDR2 SVGEGT. For the CDR3, the DNA is TGTGCCAGCAGTTACGGGGGGACCGGGGCCAACGTCCTGACTTTC. Its translation: CASSYGGTGANVLTF.

This clonotype appeared a few times. This chain joins TRBV29-1 and TRBJ1-1; D unclear. The length of the CDR3 is 14 residues. Germline V CDR1 and CDR2: SQVTM, ANQGSEA. V lost 1 base and J 3 bases, leaving 12 bases between the germline ends. For the CDR3, the DNA is TGCAGCGTTGAAGCGGACGTCCTGCACACTGAAGCTTTCTTT. Its protein is CSVEADVLHTEAFF.

The chain links TRBV12-3 or TRBV12-4 to TRBJ1-1; a possible D gene is TRBD1 (6 bases). The V end was cut by 8 bases, the J end by 4 bases, with 17 bases between. The CDR3 contains 14 residues. The CDR3 region is CASHRVSTLTEAFF. The CDR3 coding sequence is TGTGCCAGCCACAGGGTTTCCACTCTCACTGAAGCTTTCTTT.

The V call is TRBV27, the J call TRBJ2-1; 8 bases agree with TRBD1. Germline V gene sequence: CDR1 MNHEY, CDR2 SMNVEV (reference sequence). V shed 6 bases and J 4 bases; nucleotides not matched to a gene: 8. CDR3 length: 15 residues. The CDR3 bases are TGTGCCAGCAGGCCAGGACAGGGTTATTACAATGAGCAGTTCTTC. Amino acids: CASRPGQGYYNEQFF.

The chain uses TRBV9 and TRBJ2-1; the match to TRBD2 covers 15 bases. CDR3 size: 20 residues. The germline V gene encodes CDR1 SGDLS and CDR2 YYNGEE. V lost 3 bases, J lost 6 bases, and 16 bases stayed unmatched. CDR3 region: CASSAAPGLAGGLRSNEQFF. The CDR3 DNA reads TGTGCCAGCAGCGCGGCACCCGGACTAGCGGGAGGGCTGAGGAGCAATGAGCAGTTCTTC. Complete variable domain (other parts from reference TRBV9 and TRBJ2-1): DSGVTQTPKHLITATGQRVTLRCSPRSGDLSVYWYQQSLDQGLQFLIQYYNGEERAKGNILERFSAQQFPDLHSELNLSSLELGDSALYFCASSAAPGLAGGLRSNEQFFGPGTRLTVL.

This clonotype was seen a handful of times. The chain uses TRBV12-3 or TRBV12-4 and TRBJ2-4, with TRBD1 matching over 8 bases. This CDR3 contains 16 residues. The J segment lost 6 bases and the V segment lost 6 bases, leaving 13 bases of the junction unmatched. The CDR3 DNA reads as TGTGCCAGCAGCCCTCAGGGGGCCCCGCCAGGAAACATTCAGTACTTC. Encoded protein: CASSPQGAPPGNIQYF.

The genes are TRBV28 and TRBJ1-2, with D hard to call. The CDR3 is 13 amino acids. Between the trimmed V and J ends, which lost 5 bases and 3 bases, there was a span of 10 bases. Germline V gene data show CDR1 as MDHEN and CDR2 as SYDVKM. CDR3 in amino acids: CASSISLDYGYTF. DNA for the CDR3: TGTGCCAGCAGTATCAGCCTTGACTATGGCTACACCTTC.

This clonotype was found many times. The chain carries TRBV20-1 and TRBJ2-3; no clear D. The CDR3 contains 15 residues. V was cut by 3 bases and J by 0 bases, with 13 bases left in between. Germline values: CDR1 DFQATT, CDR2 SNEGSKA (reference sequence). In nucleotides, the CDR3 is TGCAGTGCTAGGAGGCTCCTCGGAAGCACAGATACGCAGTATTTT. Amino acid sequence: CSARRLLGSTDTQYF.

As to this clonotype: Since a much larger clone is just one base distant, this may be a read error. This rearrangement joins TRBV6-6 to TRBJ2-1; 8 nucleotides line up with TRBD2. This CDR3 region has 15 residues. J gave up 3 bases and V 6 bases, and 7 bases lay outside the gene matches. Germline CDR1 is MNHNY and CDR2 is SVGAGI (reference sequence). CDR3 protein: CASRTSGGDYNEQFF. The CDR3 bases are TGTGCCAGCAGGACGTCCGGGGGGGACTACAATGAGCAGTTCTTC.

This clonotype was recorded a few times. The CDR3 DNA follows: TGCGCCAGCAGCCAAGTTGGGAAGGGTGATACGCAGTATTTT. Protein: CASSQVGKGDTQYF. The chain carries TRBV4-1 and TRBJ2-3; D unclear. The V end lost 1 base, the J end lost 6 bases, and 11 bases lay between the germline ends. CDR1 and CDR2 (germline): MGHRA, YSYEKL. The CDR3 spans 14 residues.

V and J are TRBV10-3 and TRBJ2-4; no firm D call. Trimming removed 11 bases from V and 0 bases from J, with 20 bases in between. The CDR3 is 16 residues long. Germline values: CDR1 ENHRY, CDR2 SYGVKD. CDR3: CAYDRSRLLAKNIQYF. The CDR3, as DNA: TGTGCCTACGACCGAAGCCGATTACTAGCCAAAAACATTCAGTACTTC.

A word on this clonotype: The junction does not match germline at one end; this may be a read error. The V and J genes are TRBV5-1 and TRBJ2-3; D call uncertain. CDR1 is SGHRS and CDR2 is YFSETQ in the germline V gene. The CDR3 runs to 11 residues. CDR3 loop: CASRLTDAQYF. CDR3 in DNA: TGCGCCAGCAGACTAACAGATGCGCAGTATTTT.

This clonotype came up many times. The chain employs TRBV7-2 and TRBJ2-4; either TRBD1 or TRBD2 may supply D (6 bases each). In germline, CDR1 is SGHTA, CDR2 FQGNSA. The CDR3 consists of 17 residues. Trimming took off 0 bases at V and 13 bases at J, with 25 bases between the two ends. In nucleotides, the CDR3 is TGTGCCAGCAGCTTAGCCGGGGGCGCCGGTCTCAAGAGCCAGCAGTACTTC. Translated: CASSLAGGAGLKSQQYF.

This clonotype showed up just a few times. This rearrangement joins TRBV7-9 to TRBJ2-7; 8 bases fit TRBD2. Germline CDR1 SEHNR, CDR2 FQNEAQ (reference sequence). CDR3 length: 14 residues. V dropped 8 bases and J dropped 3; count of bases not matched to a gene: 9. The CDR3 region has the DNA TGTGCCAGCGGCCCGGGAGGGGGGATCTACGAGCAGTACTTC. It is translated as CASGPGGGIYEQYF.

The V call is TRBV20-1, the J call TRBJ2-7; maybe TRBD1 (6 bases). Germline lookup yields CDR1 DFQATT and CDR2 SNEGSKA (reference sequence). The CDR3 loop spans 14 amino acids. V lost 5 bases, J lost 1 base, and 15 bases lay in between. CDR3 nucleotide sequence: TGCAGTGCTCAAAGGCAGGGGACATCCTACGAGCAGTACTTC. Residues: CSAQRQGTSYEQYF.

This clonotype was recorded at least ten times. V usage is TRBV4-1 and J usage is TRBJ2-5; 9 bases agree with TRBD2. Trimming took 1 base from V and 4 from J; bases not matched to a gene: 10. Per germline, CDR1 MGHRA and CDR2 YSYEKL. CDR3 length: 17 amino acids. The CDR3 DNA reads TGCGCCAGCAGCCAAGGGGCGCGGGGGGGCCTTTTAGAGACCCAGTACTTC. It specifies CASSQGARGGLLETQYF.

V is TRBV7-7 and J is TRBJ2-1; weak D call: TRBD2 (5 bases). The CDR3 totals 17 residues. V lost 2 bases and J lost 9, with 23 bases in between. CDR1 and CDR2 (germline): SSHAT, FNYEAQ (reference sequence). CDR3 region: CASSLSKCPTGSGEQFF. The CDR3 DNA reads TGTGCCAGCAGCTTATCCAAGTGTCCCACGGGAAGTGGTGAGCAGTTCTTC.